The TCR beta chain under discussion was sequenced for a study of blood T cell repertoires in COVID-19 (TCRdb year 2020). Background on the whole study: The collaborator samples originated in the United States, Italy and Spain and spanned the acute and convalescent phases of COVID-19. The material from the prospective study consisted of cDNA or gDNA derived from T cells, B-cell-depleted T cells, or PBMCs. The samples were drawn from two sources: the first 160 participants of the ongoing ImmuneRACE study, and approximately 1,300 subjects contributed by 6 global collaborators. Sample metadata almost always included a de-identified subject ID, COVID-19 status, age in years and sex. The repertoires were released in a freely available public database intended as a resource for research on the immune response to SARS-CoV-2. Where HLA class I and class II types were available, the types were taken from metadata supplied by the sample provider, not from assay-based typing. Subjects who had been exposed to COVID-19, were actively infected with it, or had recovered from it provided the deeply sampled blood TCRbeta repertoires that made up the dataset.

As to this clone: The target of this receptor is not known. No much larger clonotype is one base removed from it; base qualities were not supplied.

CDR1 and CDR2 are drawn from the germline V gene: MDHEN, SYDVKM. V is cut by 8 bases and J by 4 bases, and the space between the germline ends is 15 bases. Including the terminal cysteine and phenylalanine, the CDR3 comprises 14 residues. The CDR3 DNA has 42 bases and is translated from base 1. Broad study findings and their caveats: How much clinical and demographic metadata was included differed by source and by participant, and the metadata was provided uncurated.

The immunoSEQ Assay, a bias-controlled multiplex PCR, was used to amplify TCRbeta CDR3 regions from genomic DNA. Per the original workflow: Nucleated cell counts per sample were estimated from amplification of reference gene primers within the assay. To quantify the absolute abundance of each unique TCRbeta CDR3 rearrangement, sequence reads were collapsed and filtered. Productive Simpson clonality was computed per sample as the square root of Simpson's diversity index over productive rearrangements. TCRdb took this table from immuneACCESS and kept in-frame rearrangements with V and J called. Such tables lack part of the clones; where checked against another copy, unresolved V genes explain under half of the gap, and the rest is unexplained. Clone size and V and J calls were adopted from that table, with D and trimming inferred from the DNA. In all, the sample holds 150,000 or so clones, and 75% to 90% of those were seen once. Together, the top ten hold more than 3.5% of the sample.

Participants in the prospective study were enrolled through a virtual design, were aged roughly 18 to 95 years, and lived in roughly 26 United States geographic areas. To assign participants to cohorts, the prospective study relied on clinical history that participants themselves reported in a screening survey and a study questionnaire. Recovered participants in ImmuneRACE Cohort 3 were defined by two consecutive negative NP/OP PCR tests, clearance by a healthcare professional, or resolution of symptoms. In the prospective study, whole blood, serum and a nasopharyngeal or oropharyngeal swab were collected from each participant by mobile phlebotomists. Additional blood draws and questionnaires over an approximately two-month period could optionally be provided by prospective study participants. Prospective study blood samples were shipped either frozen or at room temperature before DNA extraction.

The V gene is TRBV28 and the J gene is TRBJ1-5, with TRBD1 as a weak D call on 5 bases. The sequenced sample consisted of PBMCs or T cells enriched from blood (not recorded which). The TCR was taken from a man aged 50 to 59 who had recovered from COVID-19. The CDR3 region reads CASLGEVGNQPQHF. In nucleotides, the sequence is TGTGCCAGCTTGGGGGAGGTGGGGAATCAGCCCCAGCATTTT. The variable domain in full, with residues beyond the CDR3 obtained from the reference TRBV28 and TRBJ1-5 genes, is DVKVTQSSRYLVKRTGEKVFLECVQDMDHENMFWYRQDPGLGLRLIYFSYDVKMKEKGDIPEGYSVSREKKERFSLILESASTNQTSMYLCASLGEVGNQPQHFGDGTRLSIL.